These 2 T cell receptor beta chains originate from one sample sequenced in a study of beta chain features in type 1 diabetes. Findings of the study overall: Within each of all four CD4+ subsets, Type 1 diabetes patients had TCRB CDR3s that were moderately but significantly shorter.

No antigen is known for these receptors. All of the isolated RNA was reverse transcribed, so expressed TCRB transcripts were sequenced. Repertoires were generated with immunoSEQ multiplex PCR, while TCRdb's copy carries only in-frame clones and drops some. In the table there are 600,000 to 700,000 clones, roughly 13% of which are singletons. What was sequenced was naive CD4+ T cells from blood. All receptors derive from a man aged 18 to 30 with type 1 diabetes.

This clone was found a few times. The rearrangement uses TRBV9 and TRBJ2-2; the match to TRBD1 covers 11 bases. The germline gives CDR1 SGDLS, CDR2 YYNGEE. The CDR3 runs to 16 residues. The V gene end was trimmed by 1 base and the J gene end by 3 bases; junction bases not matched to a gene: 2. In DNA form, the CDR3 reads TGTGCCAGCAGCGTAATGGGACAGGGGGACACCGGGGAGCTGTTTTTT. Its protein is CASSVMGQGDTGELFF. The complete variable domain, with remaining parts taken from reference TRBV9 and TRBJ2-2, reads DSGVTQTPKHLITATGQRVTLRCSPRSGDLSVYWYQQSLDQGLQFLIQYYNGEERAKGNILERFSAQQFPDLHSELNLSSLELGDSALYFCASSVMGQGDTGELFFGEGSRLTVL.

This clone has only a few counts. The J gene is TRBJ1-6, the V gene TRBV28; D remains ambiguous. The CDR3 length is 12 residues. V shed 11 bases and J shed 10 bases, with 15 bases lying between them. The germline gives CDR1 MDHEN, CDR2 SYDVKM. The CDR3 sequence: CALGGSGSPLHF. CDR3 coding DNA: TGTGCCCTTGGCGGGTCGGGATCACCCCTCCACTTT.